The 27 T cell receptor beta chains given below trace back to one sample, sequenced in a study of cytomegalovirus exposure and HLA in healthy donors. The study ran its PCR with 60 Vbeta and 13 Jbeta primers. The repertoire was sequenced with immunoSEQ multiplex PCR; TCRdb's copy has only in-frame clones and lacks some. Its clone listing holds about 100,000 clones. Sequencing was carried out using PBMCs. These receptors were taken from a girl aged 5-17 years in good health and CMV-seropositive.

The rearrangement links TRBV29-1 to TRBJ1-1, with D perhaps TRBD1 (5 bases). The germline V gene encodes CDR1 SQVTM and CDR2 ANQGSEA. The germline V and J ends were trimmed by 7 bases and 0 bases, with 12 bases remaining between them. This CDR3 is built from 13 residues. The CDR3 sequence: CSARQPMNTEAFF. The CDR3 coding sequence is TGCAGCGCACGACAGCCCATGAACACTGAAGCTTTCTTT.

The rearrangement uses TRBV4-1 and TRBJ1-6; a possible D gene is TRBD1 (5 bases). The V end was cut by 0 bases, the J end by 14 bases, with 17 bases between. This CDR3 comprises 15 residues. Germline V gene sequence: CDR1 MGHRA, CDR2 YSYEKL. CDR3 residues: CASSQDRWGGETLHF. CDR3 DNA: TGCGCCAGCAGCCAAGATCGATGGGGAGGGGAGACCCTCCACTTT.

Turning to this clone: The identical CDR3 is also encoded by other nucleotide sequences in the sample. The chain has TRBV7-3 and TRBJ1-2; 9 bases fit TRBD1. J gave up 2 bases and V 2 bases, and 0 bases lay outside the gene matches. CDR1 is SGHTA and CDR2 is FQGTGA in the germline V gene. The CDR3 sequence is 14 residues long. CDR3 sequence: CASSLGQGNYGYTF. The CDR3 coding sequence is TGTGCCAGCAGCTTAGGACAGGGGAACTATGGCTACACCTTC. The complete variable domain, with remaining parts taken from reference TRBV7-3 and TRBJ1-2, reads GAGVSQTPSNKVTEKGKYVELRCDPISGHTALYWYRQSLGQGPEFLIYFQGTGAADDSGLPNDRFFAVRPEGSVSTLKIQRTERGDSAVYLCASSLGQGNYGYTFGSGTRLTVV.

CDR3 loop: CASSLQGRETQYF. The CDR3 coding sequence is TGTGCCAGCAGCTTACAGGGCCGGGAGACCCAGTACTTC. The V gene is TRBV11-2, the J gene TRBJ2-5; D may be TRBD1 (5 bases). V was cut by 2 bases and J by 5 bases, with 9 bases left in between. The CDR3 is 13 amino acids. CDR1 SGHAT and CDR2 FQNNGV come from the germline V gene.

V gene TRBV5-1 combines with J gene TRBJ2-6; the match to TRBD1 covers 7 bases. The J segment lost 1 base and the V segment lost 4 bases, leaving 2 bases of the junction unmatched. In germline, CDR1 is SGHRS, CDR2 YFSETQ. CDR3 size: 15 residues. The DNA of the CDR3 is TGCGCCAGCAGCCCAGGGGGATCTGGGGCCAACGTCCTGACTTTC. Translating gives CASSPGGSGANVLTF. The entire variable domain, with the rest obtained from reference TRBV5-1 and TRBJ2-6, is as follows: KAGVTQTPRYLIKTRGQQVTLSCSPISGHRSVSWYQQTPGQGLQFLFEYFSETQRNKGNFPGRFSGRQFSNSRSEMNVSTLELGDSALYLCASSPGGSGANVLTFGAGSRLTVL.

This chain joins TRBV9 and TRBJ1-3; possible D gene TRBD1, 5 bases. Germline assignment: CDR1 SGDLS and CDR2 YYNGEE. The V end was cut by 3 bases, the J end by 3 bases, with 16 bases between. This CDR3 has 16 residues. The CDR3: CASSASRGGGGNTIYF. The DNA for the CDR3 is TGTGCCAGCAGCGCCTCACGTGGGGGAGGTGGAAACACCATATATTTT.

The genes are TRBV29-1 and TRBJ2-1; no clear D. Germline V gives CDR1 SQVTM, CDR2 ANQGSEA. The CDR3 spans 13 residues. The V end lost 3 bases, the J end lost 0 bases, and 6 bases lay between the germline ends. The CDR3: CSVEVSSYNEQFF. The CDR3 DNA sequence: TGCAGCGTTGAGGTGAGCTCCTACAATGAGCAGTTCTTC.

V is TRBV27 and J is TRBJ2-7, with D hard to call. V was cut by 1 base and J by 5 bases, with 9 bases left in between. Germline V gene lookup returns CDR1 MNHEY and CDR2 SMNVEV (reference sequence). The CDR3 is made up of 13 amino acids. The CDR3 reads CASSLLGGHEQYF. The CDR3 DNA sequence: TGTGCCAGCAGTTTATTAGGTGGGCACGAGCAGTACTTC.

This chain joins TRBV27 and TRBJ1-5; the D gene is possibly TRBD1 (6 bases). In germline, CDR1 is MNHEY, CDR2 SMNVEV (reference sequence). With 5 bases removed from V and 4 bases from J, the gap between germline ends came to 15 bases. The CDR3 covers 15 residues. The CDR3 DNA follows: TGTGCCAGCAGTCCCACCCCAGGGGCAAATCAGCCCCAGCATTTT. Its protein product is CASSPTPGANQPQHF.

This chain uses TRBV2 with TRBJ1-2, with D perhaps matching TRBD1 (5 bases). V lost 2 bases and J lost 8, with 15 bases in between. Germline lookup yields CDR1 SNHLY and CDR2 FYNNEI. The CDR3 is made up of 14 amino acids. CDR3 in amino acids: CASSEMGPLGGYTF. For the CDR3, the DNA is TGTGCCAGCAGTGAAATGGGGCCCCTGGGCGGCTACACCTTC.

The chain is built from TRBV27 and TRBJ2-1; 9 bases map to TRBD2. The CDR3 has 14 residues. Germline CDR1 reads MNHEY; CDR2 reads SMNVEV (reference sequence). V was clipped by 6 bases and J by 5 bases; unmatched bases: 5. This CDR3 is CASRAAGGNNEQFF. Here the CDR3 DNA reads TGTGCCAGCAGGGCCGCGGGGGGGAACAATGAGCAGTTCTTC.

This chain uses TRBV9 with TRBJ2-3, with D tentatively TRBD1 (5 bases). This CDR3 spans 16 amino acids. Germline CDR1 reads SGDLS; CDR2 reads YYNGEE. The V gene lost 0 bases and the J gene lost 0 bases, with 11 bases spanning the gap. CDR3 region: CASSVDGAASTDTQYF. In DNA form, the CDR3 reads TGTGCCAGCAGCGTAGATGGGGCAGCTAGCACAGATACGCAGTATTTT.

This chain links TRBV6-1 with TRBJ1-3; possible D gene TRBD1, 6 bases. The CDR3 extends over 13 amino acids. From germline, CDR1 is MNHNS and CDR2 SASEGT. Trimming took 9 bases from V and 4 from J, leaving 13 bases between them. CDR3 residues: CASNRESGNTIYF. The CDR3 coding sequence is TGTGCCAGTAACAGGGAATCCGGAAACACCATATATTTT.

In nucleotides, the CDR3 is TGTGCCAGCTCCGGGACAGAAAAAGCTTTCTTT. This sequence encodes CASSGTEKAFF. The genes are TRBV18 and TRBJ1-1; the match to TRBD1 covers 7 bases. The CDR3 contains 11 residues. The junction had 4 bases not matched to a gene; V was cut back by 6 bases and J by 9 bases. From germline, CDR1 is KGHSH and CDR2 LQKENI.

The rearrangement uses TRBV18 and TRBJ2-7; possibly TRBD1 for D (5 bases). The length of the CDR3 is 13 residues. Trimming took 5 bases from V and 4 from J, leaving 12 bases between them. Germline CDR1 is KGHSH and CDR2 is LQKENI. The CDR3, as DNA: TGTGCCAGCTCATTCGCAGGGTTATACGAGCAGTACTTC. Encoded protein: CASSFAGLYEQYF. The complete variable domain, with remaining parts taken from reference TRBV18 and TRBJ2-7, reads NAGVMQNPRHLVRRRGQEARLRCSPMKGHSHVYWYRQLPEEGLKFMVYLQKENIIDESGMPKERFSAEFPKEGPSILRIQQVVRGDSAAYFCASSFAGLYEQYFGPGTRLTVT.

V gene TRBV25-1 combines with J gene TRBJ1-5; perhaps TRBD1 as D (5 bases). The CDR3 consists of 17 residues. Germline lookup yields CDR1 MGHDK and CDR2 SYGVNS. Trimming removed 5 bases from V and 1 base from J, with 18 bases in between. The CDR3 reads CASSPRGASGSNQPQHF. The CDR3 coding sequence is TGTGCCAGCAGTCCTCGTGGGGCATCTGGAAGCAATCAGCCCCAGCATTTT. Full variable domain (rest looked up from reference TRBV25-1 and TRBJ1-5): EADIYQTPRYLVIGTGKKITLECSQTMGHDKMYWYQQDPGMELHLIHYSYGVNSTEKGDLSSESTVSRIRTEHFPLTLESARPSHTSQYLCASSPRGASGSNQPQHFGDGTRLSIL.

This chain links TRBV6-1 with TRBJ1-2; no firm D call. The germline V gene has CDR1 MNHNS and CDR2 SASEGT. This CDR3 spans 14 amino acids. V was pared by 4 bases and J by 5 bases, with 14 bases between. The CDR3 loop reads CASSVAGEIYGYTF. In DNA, the CDR3 is TGTGCCAGCAGTGTGGCTGGGGAGATATATGGCTACACCTTC.

As for this clone: At one of its ends the junction is not consistent with the germline gene, which may arise from a read error. V gene TRBV14 combines with J gene TRBJ1-2; D call uncertain. The CDR3 contains 13 residues. Germline CDR1 is SGHDN and CDR2 is FVKESK. The CDR3 DNA reads TGTGACAGCAGCCAAAATGGACTTAGTGGCTACACCTTC. This codes for CDSSQNGLSGYTF.

This chain connects TRBV5-6 to TRBJ2-5, with D possibly being TRBD1 (5 bases). This CDR3 spans 15 amino acids. CDR1 SGHDT and CDR2 YYEEEE come from the germline V gene. V gave up 2 bases and J gave up 5 bases, with 16 bases separating them. The CDR3 here is CASSFRSTGKETQYF. For the CDR3, the DNA is TGTGCCAGCAGCTTTCGTTCCACAGGAAAGGAGACCCAGTACTTC.

The rearrangement links TRBV19 to TRBJ1-5; D may be TRBD1 (5 bases). The CDR3 runs 16 residues. The V gene's germline CDR1 is LNHDA and CDR2 SQIVND (reference sequence). V lost 2 bases and J 2 bases, leaving 13 bases between the germline ends. Here the CDR3 reads CASSITGVGGNQPQHF. CDR3 sequence (DNA): TGTGCCAGTAGTATAACGGGGGTCGGGGGCAATCAGCCCCAGCATTTT.

The V call is TRBV19, the J call TRBJ1-1, with 7 bases identical to TRBD1. Germline trimming cut 7 bases from V and 1 base from J; bases unmatched to any gene: 3. Per the germline V gene, CDR1 is LNHDA and CDR2 is SQIVND (reference sequence). The CDR3 extends over 13 amino acids. CDR3: CASKGGGNTEAFF. As DNA, the CDR3 is TGTGCCAGTAAAGGGGGCGGGAACACTGAAGCTTTCTTT.

The V gene is TRBV6-5, the J gene TRBJ2-4, with D possibly being TRBD2 (5 bases). The ends were cut back, 8 bases at V and 1 base at J, with 12 bases in the middle. CDR1 MNHEY and CDR2 SVGAGI come from the germline V gene. The CDR3 is 14 residues long. CDR3 DNA sequence: TGTGCCAGCTCGGTGAGGGATGCCAAAAACATTCAGTACTTC. It translates to CASSVRDAKNIQYF.

The chain is built from TRBV19 and TRBJ2-5; 8 bases are a match to TRBD1. Germline CDR1 is LNHDA and CDR2 is SQIVND (reference sequence). Trimming removed 2 bases from V and 3 bases from J; junction bases left unmatched: 2. The CDR3 runs to 14 residues. DNA of the CDR3: TGTGCCAGTAGTATACAGGGGGCTAAAGAGACCCAGTACTTC. It specifies CASSIQGAKETQYF.

The chain carries TRBV9 and TRBJ2-3, with no clear D. V shed 4 bases and J shed 4 bases, with 13 bases lying between them. The CDR3 is made up of 14 amino acids. The germline CDR1 and CDR2 sequences are SGDLS and YYNGEE. The CDR3 nucleotides read TGTGCCAGCAGCCCACCGACTCCCGCAGATACGCAGTATTTT. Residues: CASSPPTPADTQYF. The whole variable domain, filled in from reference TRBV9 and TRBJ2-3, reads DSGVTQTPKHLITATGQRVTLRCSPRSGDLSVYWYQQSLDQGLQFLIQYYNGEERAKGNILERFSAQQFPDLHSELNLSSLELGDSALYFCASSPPTPADTQYFGPGTRLTVL.

This chain uses TRBV11-3 with TRBJ2-3; D is unclear. Germline V gene lookup returns CDR1 SGHNT and CDR2 YENEEA. The CDR3 consists of 15 residues. Trimming shortened V by 6 bases and J by 1 base, and 14 bases separated the two germline ends. The CDR3 bases are TGTGCCAGCAGGGGTTACTACGGCCGCACAGATACGCAGTATTTT. Protein sequence: CASRGYYGRTDTQYF.

V and J are TRBV28 and TRBJ1-2, with 11 bases matching TRBD1. This CDR3 has 15 amino acids. The V segment lost 1 base and the J segment 5 bases; nucleotides outside the gene matches: 3. The germline V gene has CDR1 MDHEN and CDR2 SYDVKM. The CDR3 sequence: CASSLLDRGLYGYTF. In DNA form, the CDR3 reads TGTGCCAGCAGTTTATTGGACAGGGGGCTTTATGGCTACACCTTC.

The chain uses TRBV19 and TRBJ1-2, with 7 nucleotides matching TRBD1. The CDR3 runs to 14 residues. The germline CDR1 and CDR2 sequences are LNHDA and SQIVND (reference sequence). V dropped 1 base and J dropped 4; count of bases not matched to a gene: 3. CDR3 DNA: TGTGCCAGTAGTATAGCACAGGGGAGCTATGGCTACACCTTC. This encodes CASSIAQGSYGYTF.